What follows is one TCR beta chain and its context. Only in-frame clones appear in the TCRdb table, and some are missing; sequencing was by immunoSEQ multiplex PCR. This table holds about 83,000 clones, roughly 95% found once. This entry belongs to a study of cytomegalovirus exposure and HLA in healthy donors. Sequencing was carried out using PBMCs. This receptor was taken from a woman under 30 in good health and CMV-seronegative.

Written as DNA, the CDR3 is TGTGCCAGCAGCTTCCAGGAATTATCGGGGGGCTACACCTTC. Its translation: CASSFQELSGGYTF. The V call is TRBV9, the J call TRBJ1-2; D is undetermined. CDR1 SGDLS and CDR2 YYNGEE come from the germline V gene. The V gene lost 4 bases and the J gene lost 8 bases, with 18 bases spanning the gap. CDR3 length: 14 residues.